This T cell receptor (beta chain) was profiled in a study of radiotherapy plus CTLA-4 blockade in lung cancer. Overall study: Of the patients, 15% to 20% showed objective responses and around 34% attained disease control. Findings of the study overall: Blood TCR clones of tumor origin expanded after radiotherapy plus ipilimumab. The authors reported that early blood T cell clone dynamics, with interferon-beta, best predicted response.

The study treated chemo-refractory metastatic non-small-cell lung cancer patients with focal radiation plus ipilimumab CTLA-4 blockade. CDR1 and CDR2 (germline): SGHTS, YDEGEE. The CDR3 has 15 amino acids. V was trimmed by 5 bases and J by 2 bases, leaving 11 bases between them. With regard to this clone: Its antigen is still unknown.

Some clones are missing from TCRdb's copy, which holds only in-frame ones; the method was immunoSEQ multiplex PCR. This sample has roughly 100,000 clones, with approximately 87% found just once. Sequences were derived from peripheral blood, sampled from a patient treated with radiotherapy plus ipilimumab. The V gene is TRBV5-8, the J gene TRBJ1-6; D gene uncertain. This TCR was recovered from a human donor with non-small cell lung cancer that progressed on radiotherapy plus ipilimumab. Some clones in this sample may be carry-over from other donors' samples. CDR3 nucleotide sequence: TGTGCCAGCAGGACTCCAGTGACCTATAATTCACCCCTCCACTTT. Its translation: CASRTPVTYNSPLHF. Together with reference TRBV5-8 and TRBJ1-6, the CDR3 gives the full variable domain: EAGVTQSPTHLIKTRGQQATLRCSPISGHTSVYWYQQALGLGLQFLLWYDEGEERNRGNFPPRFSGRQFPNYSSELNVNALELEDSALYLCASRTPVTYNSPLHFGNGTRLTVT.